These 2 T cell receptor beta chains came from one sample sequenced in a study of blood T cell repertoires in COVID-19. Sequencing used immunoSEQ multiplex PCR; TCRdb keeps in-frame clones, though not all of them. The sample lists approximately 150,000 clones, approximately 88% occurring once. The sequenced material came from PBMCs or T cells enriched from blood (not recorded which). These TCRs come from a man in his 70s who had been exposed to COVID-19.

This clone was found a few times. The CDR3 here is CASSASGGARDTIYF. In nucleotides, the CDR3 is TGTGCCAGCAGCGCGAGTGGGGGGGCTCGAGACACCATATATTTT. The V and J genes are TRBV9 and TRBJ1-3; TRBD1 is a possible D gene (6 bases). The CDR3 sequence is 15 residues long. Trimming removed 3 bases at V and 8 bases at J, with 18 bases between. In germline, CDR1 is SGDLS, CDR2 YYNGEE. Combining the CDR3 with reference TRBV9 and TRBJ1-3 gives the whole variable domain DSGVTQTPKHLITATGQRVTLRCSPRSGDLSVYWYQQSLDQGLQFLIQYYNGEERAKGNILERFSAQQFPDLHSELNLSSLELGDSALYFCASSASGGARDTIYFGEGSWLTVV.

The genes are TRBV19 and TRBJ1-5; D is ambiguous. Germline V lookup: CDR1 LNHDA, CDR2 SQIVND (reference sequence). The CDR3 runs 14 residues. V gave up 10 bases and J gave up 3 bases, with 16 bases separating them. As DNA, the CDR3 is TGTGCCACCTATTCCCAGCAGGCCAATCAGCCCCAGCATTTT. Its translation: CATYSQQANQPQHF.